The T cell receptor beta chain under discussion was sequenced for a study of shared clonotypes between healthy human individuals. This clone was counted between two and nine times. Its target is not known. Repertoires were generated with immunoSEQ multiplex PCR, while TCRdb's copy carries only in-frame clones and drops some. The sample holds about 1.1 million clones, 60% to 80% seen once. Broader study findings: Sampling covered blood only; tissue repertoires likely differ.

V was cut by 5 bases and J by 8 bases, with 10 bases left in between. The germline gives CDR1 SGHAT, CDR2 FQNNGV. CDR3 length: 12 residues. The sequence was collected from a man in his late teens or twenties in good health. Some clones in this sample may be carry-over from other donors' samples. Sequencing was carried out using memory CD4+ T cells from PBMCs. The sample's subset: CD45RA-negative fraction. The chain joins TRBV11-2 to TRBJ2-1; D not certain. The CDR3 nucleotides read TGTGCCAGCAGCACGCCCGTATATGAGCAGTTCTTC. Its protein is CASSTPVYEQFF.